These 26 T cell receptor beta chains originate from one sample sequenced in a study of control samples from healthy donors and cancer patients. Here immunoSEQ multiplex PCR was the method, and the copy in TCRdb shows in-frame clones only, minus some. The sample lists 160,000 or so clones; approximately 90% were seen once. The sequenced material came from blood. These receptor sequences come from a woman in her thirties in good health.

This clone occurred once. This chain uses TRBV29-1 with TRBJ2-3, with TRBD2 identical over 9 bases. Germline lookup yields CDR1 SQVTM and CDR2 ANQGSEA. V shed 4 bases and J 4 bases; nucleotides not matched to a gene: 6. This CDR3 region has 14 residues. In nucleotides, the CDR3 is TGCAGCGTTGGCCTAGCGGGAATGGCAGATACGCAGTATTTT. It encodes CSVGLAGMADTQYF.

The chain employs TRBV11-2 and TRBJ2-7, with a weak D call TRBD1 (6 bases). The V end was cut by 3 bases, the J end by 0 bases, with 12 bases between. Per germline, CDR1 SGHAT and CDR2 FQNNGV. The CDR3 loop spans 15 amino acids. CDR3 region: CASSFNRVSSYEQYF. The CDR3 coding sequence is TGTGCCAGCAGCTTCAACAGGGTTAGCTCCTACGAGCAGTACTTC.

V gene TRBV7-9 combines with J gene TRBJ2-1; the D gene is possibly TRBD2 (6 bases). The V end lost 7 bases, the J end lost 6 bases, and 16 bases lay between the germline ends. In germline, CDR1 is SEHNR, CDR2 FQNEAQ (reference sequence). This CDR3 is 14 amino acids long. CDR3 in amino acids: CASNSGLGLNEQFF. The CDR3 DNA reads TGTGCCAGCAACTCGGGACTGGGGCTCAATGAGCAGTTCTTC. The variable domain in full, completed from reference TRBV7-9 and TRBJ2-1, reads DTGVSQNPRHKITKRGQNVTFRCDPISEHNRLYWYRQTLGQGPEFLTYFQNEAQLEKSRLLSDRFSAERPKGSFSTLEIQRTEQGDSAMYLCASNSGLGLNEQFFGPGTRLTVL.

This clone appeared once. The chain employs TRBV3-1 (or the pseudogene TRBV3-2) and TRBJ2-4; tentative D call: TRBD1 (6 bases). The length of the CDR3 is 13 residues. The germline V gene has CDR1 LGHDT and CDR2 YNNKEL (reference sequence). V lost 4 bases to trimming and J lost 8 bases, with 12 bases between them. CDR3 residues: CASSRGRGDIQYF. The CDR3 DNA reads TGTGCCAGCAGCCGAGGCAGGGGAGACATTCAGTACTTC.

The chain has TRBV28 and TRBJ2-7, with D possibly called TRBD1 or TRBD2 (5 bases each). V lost 2 bases, J lost 3 bases, and 11 bases lay in between. The CDR3 covers 14 residues. CDR1 and CDR2 from the germline V gene are MDHEN and SYDVKM. The CDR3 sequence is CASSLVGEGYEQYF. CDR3 nucleotide sequence: TGTGCCAGCAGTTTAGTGGGGGAAGGCTACGAGCAGTACTTC.

The chain links TRBV6-5 to TRBJ1-1; 7 positions agree with TRBD1. V was clipped by 3 bases and J by 1 base; unmatched bases: 8. Germline CDR1 is MNHEY and CDR2 is SVGAGI. The CDR3 is 16 amino acids. CDR3 sequence: CASSYWGDRANTEAFF. The DNA for the CDR3 is TGTGCCAGCAGTTATTGGGGAGACAGGGCGAACACTGAAGCTTTCTTT.

The gene calls are TRBV19 and TRBJ2-5; TRBD1 matches at 7 bases. This CDR3 has 13 amino acids. The trim removed 7 bases at V and 4 bases at J, leaving 6 bases unmatched. Germline V lookup: CDR1 LNHDA, CDR2 SQIVND (reference sequence). The CDR3 DNA reads as TGTGCCAGTACCCCACAGGGGCGAGAGACCCAGTACTTC. Amino acids: CASTPQGRETQYF.

This chain links TRBV6-6 with TRBJ2-3, with 8 positions matching TRBD2. In germline, CDR1 is MNHNY, CDR2 SVGAGI (reference sequence). CDR3 length: 15 amino acids. The V segment lost 5 bases and the J segment 0 bases; nucleotides outside the gene matches: 4. The CDR3 loop is CASSRLARSTDTQYF. The CDR3 coding sequence is TGTGCCAGCAGTCGACTAGCGCGAAGCACAGATACGCAGTATTTT.

The chain links TRBV5-4 to TRBJ2-7, with TRBD1 matching 7 bases. The ends lost 2 bases at V and 3 bases at J; junction bases unmatched: 2. Per the germline V gene, CDR1 is SGHNT and CDR2 is YYREEE (reference sequence). The CDR3 loop spans 13 amino acids. CDR3 sequence (DNA): TGTGCCAGCAGCTTCCGGGACAGCTACGAGCAGTACTTC. Protein sequence: CASSFRDSYEQYF.

V is TRBV12-3 or TRBV12-4 and J is TRBJ2-5; a weak D match, TRBD2 (5 bases). V shed 5 bases and J shed 5 bases, with 9 bases lying between them. The CDR3 is 12 amino acids. The CDR3 nucleotides read TGTGCCAGCAGTCCTTCGGGGGAGACCCAGTACTTC. This sequence encodes CASSPSGETQYF.

V and J are TRBV5-4 and TRBJ2-3; 9 bases line up with TRBD2. This CDR3 region has 15 residues. Germline V CDR1 and CDR2: SGHNT, YYREEE (reference sequence). With 2 bases clipped from V and 3 bases from J, the junction kept 4 bases outside the gene matches. The CDR3 DNA follows: TGTGCCAGCAGCTTCGAGACTAGCGGAACAGATACGCAGTATTTT. It is translated as CASSFETSGTDTQYF.

The chain employs TRBV3-1 (or the pseudogene TRBV3-2) and TRBJ1-4; tentative D call: TRBD1 (5 bases). V was shortened by 3 bases and J by 8 bases, with 16 bases between the two germline ends. Germline CDR1 and CDR2: LGHDT and YNNKEL (reference sequence). The CDR3 extends over 15 amino acids. The chain's CDR3 is CASSQFMAGPEKLFF. CDR3 nucleotides: TGTGCCAGCAGCCAGTTTATGGCGGGACCCGAAAAACTGTTTTTT.

The CDR3 reads CATSDFKEGSTDTQYF. The CDR3 nucleotides are TGTGCCACCAGTGATTTTAAGGAGGGGAGCACAGATACGCAGTATTTT. V gene TRBV24-1 combines with J gene TRBJ2-3, with D possibly matching TRBD2 (6 bases). Germline CDR1 and CDR2: KGHDR and SFDVKD. V lost 1 base to trimming and J lost 0 bases, with 10 bases between them. The CDR3 length is 16 residues.

The chain recombines TRBV14 with TRBJ1-6, with TRBD1 as a possible D gene (6 bases). The length of the CDR3 is 15 residues. Trimming removed 1 base from V and 5 bases from J, with 9 bases in between. Germline V gene data show CDR1 as SGHDN and CDR2 as FVKESK. In nucleotides, the CDR3 is TGTGCCAGCAGCCAAGGCAGGGGAAATAATTCACCCCTCCACTTT. It yields the protein CASSQGRGNNSPLHF.

J is TRBJ2-7 and V is TRBV5-1; possible D gene TRBD2, 5 bases. Germline CDR1 and CDR2: SGHRS and YFSETQ. The CDR3 has 14 residues. Trimming cost V 1 base and J 2 bases, with 10 bases left between them. The CDR3, as DNA: TGCGCCAGCAGCTTGTTTTCGGGGACCTACGAGCAGTACTTC. Amino acids: CASSLFSGTYEQYF. Supplemented by reference TRBV5-1 and TRBJ2-7, the full variable domain reads KAGVTQTPRYLIKTRGQQVTLSCSPISGHRSVSWYQQTPGQGLQFLFEYFSETQRNKGNFPGRFSGRQFSNSRSEMNVSTLELGDSALYLCASSLFSGTYEQYFGPGTRLTVT.

This clone was found a few times. The sample has other DNA sequences that encode this CDR3 too. This chain links TRBV6-5 with TRBJ1-1; possible D gene TRBD1, 5 bases. The CDR3 extends over 13 amino acids. CDR1 is MNHEY and CDR2 is SVGAGI in the germline V gene. Trimming left V 7 bases short and J 4 bases short, with 13 bases between. The CDR3 loop reads CASTPSGGTEAFF. In DNA form, the CDR3 reads TGTGCCAGCACCCCGAGTGGGGGCACTGAAGCTTTCTTT.

The V gene is TRBV27, the J gene TRBJ2-3; 10 positions match TRBD2. The CDR3 consists of 17 residues. V lost 4 bases, J lost 3 bases, and 10 bases stayed unmatched. CDR1 is MNHEY, CDR2 SMNVEV, per germline (reference sequence). CDR3 sequence reads: CASSSTLAGVMTDTQYF. CDR3 bases: TGTGCCAGCAGTTCGACGCTAGCGGGAGTCATGACAGATACGCAGTATTTT.

The DNA for the CDR3 is TGTGCCAGTAAACGGCTGAACACTGAAGCTTTCTTT. Protein product: CASKRLNTEAFF. The genes are TRBV19 and TRBJ1-1; D not resolved. The CDR3 loop spans 12 amino acids. The V gene lost 7 bases and the J gene lost 0 bases, with 6 bases spanning the gap. Germline loops: CDR1 LNHDA, CDR2 SQIVND (reference sequence).

This rearrangement joins TRBV27 to TRBJ1-1, with D unclear. The CDR3 sequence is 14 residues long. Germline CDR1 reads MNHEY; CDR2 reads SMNVEV (reference sequence). The ends were cut back, 1 base at V and 4 bases at J, with 10 bases in the middle. The CDR3 coding sequence is TGTGCCAGCAGTTTATTCCCGGACGGCACTGAAGCTTTCTTT. As protein: CASSLFPDGTEAFF.

J is TRBJ1-5 and V is TRBV7-2; TRBD1 is a possible D gene (5 bases). This CDR3 is built from 15 residues. V gave up 3 bases and J gave up 5 bases, with 14 bases separating them. The V gene's germline CDR1 is SGHTA and CDR2 FQGNSA. The CDR3 reads CASSLGLLGDQPQHF. The CDR3 DNA reads TGTGCCAGCAGCTTGGGACTCTTAGGGGATCAGCCCCAGCATTTT.

V gene TRBV12-1 combines with J gene TRBJ2-1; the table's D call, TRBD2, was not checked against the DNA. TRBV12-1 is deemed a pseudogene. This CDR3 region has 14 residues. Here the CDR3 reads CASTQRLAYNEQFF. As DNA, the CDR3 is TGTGCCAGCACCCAGAGACTAGCCTACAATGAGCAGTTCTTC.

Worth noting for this clone: Other DNA sequences in this sample translate to the same CDR3. V and J are TRBV9 and TRBJ1-5, with D maybe TRBD1 (6 bases). The V end lost 4 bases, the J end lost 1 base, and 12 bases lay between the germline ends. CDR1 and CDR2 from the germline V gene are SGDLS and YYNGEE. This CDR3 is built from 15 residues. In DNA form, the CDR3 reads TGTGCCAGCAGCTTACAGGGAACCAGCAATCAGCCCCAGCATTTT. Its protein is CASSLQGTSNQPQHF.

This chain joins TRBV10-2 and TRBJ2-5, with TRBD1 as a possible D gene (6 bases). CDR3 size: 13 residues. Trimming took off 5 bases at V and 9 bases at J, with 16 bases between the two ends. Per germline, CDR1 WSHSY and CDR2 SAAADI. The CDR3 region is CASSLQGPEAQYF. Written as DNA, the CDR3 is TGCGCCAGCAGTTTACAGGGCCCGGAGGCCCAGTACTTC.

V and J are TRBV5-1 and TRBJ2-1; D remains unclear. Germline-derived CDR1 and CDR2 are SGHRS and YFSETQ. The CDR3 consists of 18 residues. With 3 bases removed from V and 5 bases from J, the gap between germline ends came to 24 bases. CDR3 sequence (DNA): TGCGCCAGCAGCTCCCACTCCGAAGGTCTACTAATGGACAATGAGCAGTTCTTC. It is translated as CASSSHSEGLLMDNEQFF.

This chain links TRBV6-2 or TRBV6-3 with TRBJ2-2, with 7 nucleotides matching TRBD1. J lost 5 bases, V lost 5 bases, and 2 bases had no gene match. Per the germline V gene, CDR1 is MNHEY and CDR2 is SVGEGT. The CDR3 has 13 amino acids. CDR3 residues: CASSGTATGELFF. The CDR3 nucleotides are TGTGCCAGCAGTGGGACAGCGACCGGGGAGCTGTTTTTT.

The chain has TRBV25-1 and TRBJ2-2; no reliable D call. Germline V CDR1 and CDR2: MGHDK, SYGVNS. The V end was cut by 1 base, the J end by 6 bases, with 12 bases between. CDR3 length: 15 residues. DNA of the CDR3: TGTGCCAGCAGTGAATTTGGGGTTGATGCCGGGGAGCTGTTTTTT. Protein sequence: CASSEFGVDAGELFF.